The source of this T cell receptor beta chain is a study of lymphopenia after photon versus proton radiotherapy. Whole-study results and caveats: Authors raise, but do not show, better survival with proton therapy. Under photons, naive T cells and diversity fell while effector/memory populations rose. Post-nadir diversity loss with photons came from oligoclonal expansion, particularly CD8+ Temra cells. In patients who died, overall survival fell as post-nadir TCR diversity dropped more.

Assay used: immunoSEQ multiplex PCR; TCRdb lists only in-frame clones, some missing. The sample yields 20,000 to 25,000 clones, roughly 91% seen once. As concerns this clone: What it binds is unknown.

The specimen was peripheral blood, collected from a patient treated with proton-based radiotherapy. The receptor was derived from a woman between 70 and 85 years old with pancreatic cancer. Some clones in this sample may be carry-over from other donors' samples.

The CDR3 nucleotides read TGTGCCAGCAGTGAAGGGGGGAGGGGCTACTACGAGCAGTACTTC. It translates to CASSEGGRGYYEQYF. V and J are TRBV6-1 and TRBJ2-7, with 7 bases fitting TRBD2. V gave up 1 base and J gave up 3 bases; unmatched junction bases: 6. CDR1 is MNHNS and CDR2 is SASEGT in the germline V gene. The CDR3 is 15 residues long.